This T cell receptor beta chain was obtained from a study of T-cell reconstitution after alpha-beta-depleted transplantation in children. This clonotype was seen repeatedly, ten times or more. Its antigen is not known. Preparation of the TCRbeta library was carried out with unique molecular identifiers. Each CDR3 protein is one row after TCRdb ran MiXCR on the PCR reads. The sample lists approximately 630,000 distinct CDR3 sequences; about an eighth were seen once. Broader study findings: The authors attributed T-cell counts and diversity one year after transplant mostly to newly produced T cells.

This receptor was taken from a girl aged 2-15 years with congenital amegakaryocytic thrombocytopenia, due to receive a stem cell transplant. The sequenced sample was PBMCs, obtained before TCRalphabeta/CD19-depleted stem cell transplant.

CDR3 loop: CASSRQGVGSRETQYF. The CDR3 nucleotides read TGTGCCAGCAGCCGACAGGGGGTGGGGTCTAGGGAGACCCAGTACTTC. V is TRBV7-2 and J is TRBJ2-5; 9 bases match TRBD1. The junction had 12 bases not matched to a gene; V was cut back by 5 bases and J by 5 bases. The V gene's germline CDR1 is SGHTA and CDR2 FQGNSA. The CDR3 covers 16 residues. The whole variable domain, filled in from reference TRBV7-2 and TRBJ2-5, reads GAGVSQSPSNKVTEKGKDVELRCDPISGHTALYWYRQSLGQGLEFLIYFQGNSAPDKSGLPSDRFSAERTGGSVSTLTIQRTQQEDSAVYLCASSRQGVGSRETQYFGPGTRLLVL.